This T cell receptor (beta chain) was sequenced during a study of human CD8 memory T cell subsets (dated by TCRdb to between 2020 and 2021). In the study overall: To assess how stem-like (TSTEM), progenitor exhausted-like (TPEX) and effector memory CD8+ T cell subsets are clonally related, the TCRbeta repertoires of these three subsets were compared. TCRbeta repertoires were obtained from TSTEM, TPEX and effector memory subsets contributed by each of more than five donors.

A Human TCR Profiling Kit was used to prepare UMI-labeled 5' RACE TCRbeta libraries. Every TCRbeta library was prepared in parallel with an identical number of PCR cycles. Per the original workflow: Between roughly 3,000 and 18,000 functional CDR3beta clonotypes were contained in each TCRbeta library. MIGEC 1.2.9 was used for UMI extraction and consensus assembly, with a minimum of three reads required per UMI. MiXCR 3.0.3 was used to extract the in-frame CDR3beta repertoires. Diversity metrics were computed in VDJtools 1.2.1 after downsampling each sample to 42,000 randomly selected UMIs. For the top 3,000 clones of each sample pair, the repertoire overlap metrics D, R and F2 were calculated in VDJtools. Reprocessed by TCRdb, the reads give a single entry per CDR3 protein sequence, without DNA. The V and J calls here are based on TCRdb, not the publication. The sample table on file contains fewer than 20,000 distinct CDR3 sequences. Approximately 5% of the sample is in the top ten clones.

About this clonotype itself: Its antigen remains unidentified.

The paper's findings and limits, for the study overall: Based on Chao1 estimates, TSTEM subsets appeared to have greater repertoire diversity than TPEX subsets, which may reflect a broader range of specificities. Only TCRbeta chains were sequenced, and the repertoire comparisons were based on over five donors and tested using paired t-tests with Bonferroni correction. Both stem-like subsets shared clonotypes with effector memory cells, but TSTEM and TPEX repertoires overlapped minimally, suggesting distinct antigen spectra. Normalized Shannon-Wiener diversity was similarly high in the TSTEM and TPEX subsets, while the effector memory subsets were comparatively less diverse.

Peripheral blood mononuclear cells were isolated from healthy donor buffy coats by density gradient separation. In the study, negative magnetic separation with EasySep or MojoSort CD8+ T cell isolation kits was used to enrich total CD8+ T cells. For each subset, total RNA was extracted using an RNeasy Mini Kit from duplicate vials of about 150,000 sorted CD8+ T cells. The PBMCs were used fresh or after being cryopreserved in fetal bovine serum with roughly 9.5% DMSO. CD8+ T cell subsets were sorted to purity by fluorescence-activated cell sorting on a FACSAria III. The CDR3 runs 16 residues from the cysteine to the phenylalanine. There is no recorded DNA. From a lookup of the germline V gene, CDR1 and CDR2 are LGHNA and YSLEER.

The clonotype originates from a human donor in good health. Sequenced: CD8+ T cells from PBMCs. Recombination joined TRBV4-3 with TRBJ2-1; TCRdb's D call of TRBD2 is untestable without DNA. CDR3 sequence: CASSQSGLADYNEQFF.